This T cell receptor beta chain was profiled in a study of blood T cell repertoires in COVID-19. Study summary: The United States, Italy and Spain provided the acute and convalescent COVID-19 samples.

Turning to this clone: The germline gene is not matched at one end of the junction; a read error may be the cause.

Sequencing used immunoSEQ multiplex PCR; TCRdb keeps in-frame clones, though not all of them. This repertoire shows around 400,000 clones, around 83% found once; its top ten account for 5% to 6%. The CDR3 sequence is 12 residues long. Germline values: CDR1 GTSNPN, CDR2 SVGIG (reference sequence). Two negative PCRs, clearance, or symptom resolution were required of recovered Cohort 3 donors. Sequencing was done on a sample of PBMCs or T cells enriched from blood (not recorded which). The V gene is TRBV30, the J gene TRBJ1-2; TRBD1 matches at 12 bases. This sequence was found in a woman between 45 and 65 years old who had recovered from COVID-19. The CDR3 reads CAWSGMGQGASF. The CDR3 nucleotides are TGTGCCTGGAGTGGGATGGGACAGGGGGCTTCCTTC.